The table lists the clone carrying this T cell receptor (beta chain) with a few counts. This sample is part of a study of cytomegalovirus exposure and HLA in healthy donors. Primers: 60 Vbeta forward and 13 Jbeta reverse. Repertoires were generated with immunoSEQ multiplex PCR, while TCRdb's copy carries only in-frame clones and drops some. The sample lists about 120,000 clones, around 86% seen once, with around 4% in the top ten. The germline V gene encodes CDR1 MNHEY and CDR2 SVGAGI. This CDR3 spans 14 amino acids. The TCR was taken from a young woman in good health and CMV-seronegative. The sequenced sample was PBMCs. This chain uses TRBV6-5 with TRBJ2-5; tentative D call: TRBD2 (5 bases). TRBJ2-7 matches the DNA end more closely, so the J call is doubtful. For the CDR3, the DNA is TGTGCCAGCAGTTACTCCCCGGGGTCCTACGAGCAGTACTTC. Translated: CASSYSPGSYEQYF.